This T cell receptor beta chain was sequenced in a study of beta chain features in type 1 diabetes. A word on this clone: Its specificity is unknown.

The CDR3 is 16 amino acids. Germline CDR1 reads SGDLS; CDR2 reads YYNGEE. V shed 0 bases and J 4 bases; nucleotides not matched to a gene: 8. Expressed TCRB transcripts were sequenced because the entire RNA isolate underwent reverse transcription. Libraries were prepared by immunoSEQ multiplex PCR; TCRdb keeps only in-frame clonotypes and omits some of them. The repertoire holds some 330,000 clones, with 9.5% to 11% as singletons. Study-wide findings and caveats: The study left unresolved whether HLA type influences TCRB rearrangement. Researchers report that Type 1 diabetes patients had moderately but significantly shorter TCRB CDR3s across all four CD4+ subsets.

The receptor was isolated from a woman aged 25-40 years in good health. What was sequenced was naive CD4+ T cells from blood. This rearrangement joins TRBV9 to TRBJ2-7; 9 bases fit TRBD2. This CDR3 reads CASSVVDSGSIYEQYF. The CDR3 DNA follows: TGTGCCAGCAGCGTAGTAGATAGCGGGAGTATATACGAGCAGTACTTC.